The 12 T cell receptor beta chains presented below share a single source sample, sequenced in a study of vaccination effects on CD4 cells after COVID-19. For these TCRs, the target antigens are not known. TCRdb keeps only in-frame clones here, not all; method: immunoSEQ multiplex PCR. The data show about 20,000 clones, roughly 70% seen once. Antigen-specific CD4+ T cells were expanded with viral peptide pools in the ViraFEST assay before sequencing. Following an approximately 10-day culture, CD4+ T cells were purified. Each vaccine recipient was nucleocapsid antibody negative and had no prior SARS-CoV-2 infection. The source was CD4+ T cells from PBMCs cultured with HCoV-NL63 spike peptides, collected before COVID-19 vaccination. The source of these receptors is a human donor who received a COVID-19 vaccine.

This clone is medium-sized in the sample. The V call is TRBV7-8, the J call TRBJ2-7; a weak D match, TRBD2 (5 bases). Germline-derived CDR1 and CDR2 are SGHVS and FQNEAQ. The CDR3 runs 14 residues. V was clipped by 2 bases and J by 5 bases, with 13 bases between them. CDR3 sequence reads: CASSLTELANEQYF. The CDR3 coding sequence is TGTGCCAGCAGCTTAACGGAGCTAGCCAACGAGCAGTACTTC.

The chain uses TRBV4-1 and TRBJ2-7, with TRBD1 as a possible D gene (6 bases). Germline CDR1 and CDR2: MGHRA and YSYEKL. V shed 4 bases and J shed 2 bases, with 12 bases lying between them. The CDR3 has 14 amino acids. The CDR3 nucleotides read TGCGCCAGCAGCCGGATAGACAGGCCCTACGAGCAGTACTTC. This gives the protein CASSRIDRPYEQYF.

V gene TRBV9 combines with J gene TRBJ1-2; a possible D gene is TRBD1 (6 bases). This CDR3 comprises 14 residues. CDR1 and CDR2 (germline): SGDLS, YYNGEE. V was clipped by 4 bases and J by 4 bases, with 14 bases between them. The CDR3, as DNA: TGTGCCAGCAGCCCCCCGACCAGGGGCTATGGCTACACCTTC. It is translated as CASSPPTRGYGYTF.

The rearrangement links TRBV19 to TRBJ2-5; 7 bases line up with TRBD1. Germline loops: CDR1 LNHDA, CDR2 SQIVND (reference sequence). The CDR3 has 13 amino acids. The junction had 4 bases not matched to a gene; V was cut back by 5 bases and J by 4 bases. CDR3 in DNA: TGTGCCAGTAGTTATGGGACAGCAGAGACCCAGTACTTC. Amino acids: CASSYGTAETQYF.

The CDR3 here is CASSQDRDSGLPSYNEQFF. CDR3 in DNA: TGCGCCAGCAGCCAAGACCGGGACTCCGGCCTACCATCCTACAATGAGCAGTTCTTC. The rearrangement uses TRBV4-1 and TRBJ2-1, with TRBD2 as a possible D gene (6 bases). This CDR3 comprises 19 residues. Trimming took 0 bases from V and 1 from J, leaving 19 bases between them. In germline, CDR1 is MGHRA, CDR2 YSYEKL.

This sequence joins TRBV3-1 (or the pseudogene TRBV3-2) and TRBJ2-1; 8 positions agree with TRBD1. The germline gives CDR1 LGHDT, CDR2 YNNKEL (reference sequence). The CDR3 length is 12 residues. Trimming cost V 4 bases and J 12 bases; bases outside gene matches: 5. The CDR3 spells CASSRDRGRQFF. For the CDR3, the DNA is TGTGCCAGCAGCCGAGACAGGGGAAGGCAGTTCTTC.

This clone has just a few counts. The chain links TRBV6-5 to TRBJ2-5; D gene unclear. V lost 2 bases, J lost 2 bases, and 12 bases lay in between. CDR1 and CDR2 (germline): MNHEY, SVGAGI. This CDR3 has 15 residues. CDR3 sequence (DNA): TGTGCCAGCAGTTACCGGCAGACCACACAAGAGACCCAGTACTTC. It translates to CASSYRQTTQETQYF.

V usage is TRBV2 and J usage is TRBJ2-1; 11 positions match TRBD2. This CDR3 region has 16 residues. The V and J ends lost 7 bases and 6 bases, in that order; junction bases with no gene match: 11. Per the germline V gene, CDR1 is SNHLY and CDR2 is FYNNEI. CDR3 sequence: CASIPFSGRGGNEQFF. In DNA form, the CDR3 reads TGTGCCAGCATTCCTTTTAGCGGGAGGGGAGGCAATGAGCAGTTCTTC. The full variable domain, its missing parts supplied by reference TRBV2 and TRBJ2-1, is EPEVTQTPSHQVTQMGQEVILRCVPISNHLYFYWYRQILGQKVEFLVSFYNNEISEKSEIFDDQFSVERPDGSNFTLKIRSTKLEDSAMYFCASIPFSGRGGNEQFFGPGTRLTVL.

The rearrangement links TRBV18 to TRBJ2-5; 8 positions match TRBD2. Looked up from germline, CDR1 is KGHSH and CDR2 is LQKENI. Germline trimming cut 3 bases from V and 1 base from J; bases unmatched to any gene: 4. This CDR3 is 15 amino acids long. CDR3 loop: CASSPRRGGQETQYF. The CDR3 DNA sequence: TGTGCCAGCTCACCGCGACGGGGGGGCCAAGAGACCCAGTACTTC.

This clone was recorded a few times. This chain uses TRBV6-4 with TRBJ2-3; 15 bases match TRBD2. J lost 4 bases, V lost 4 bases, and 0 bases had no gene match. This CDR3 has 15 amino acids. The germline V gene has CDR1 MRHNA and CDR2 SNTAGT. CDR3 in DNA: TGTGCCAGCAGTGGGACTAGCGGGGGGGCAGATACGCAGTATTTT. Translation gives CASSGTSGGADTQYF.

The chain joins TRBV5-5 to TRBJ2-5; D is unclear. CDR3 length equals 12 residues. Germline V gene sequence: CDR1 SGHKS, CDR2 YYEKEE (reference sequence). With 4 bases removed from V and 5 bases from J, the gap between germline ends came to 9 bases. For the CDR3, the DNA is TGTGCCAGCAGCGGGCTGCGGGAGACCCAGTACTTC. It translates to CASSGLRETQYF.

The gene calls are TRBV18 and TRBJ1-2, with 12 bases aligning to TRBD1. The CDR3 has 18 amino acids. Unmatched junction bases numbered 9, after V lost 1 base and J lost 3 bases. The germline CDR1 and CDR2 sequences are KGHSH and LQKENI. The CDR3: CASSPLLPGQGADYGYTF. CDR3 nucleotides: TGTGCCAGCTCACCACTTCTTCCGGGACAGGGGGCTGACTATGGCTACACCTTC. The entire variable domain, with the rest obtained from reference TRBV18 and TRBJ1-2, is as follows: NAGVMQNPRHLVRRRGQEARLRCSPMKGHSHVYWYRQLPEEGLKFMVYLQKENIIDESGMPKERFSAEFPKEGPSILRIQQVVRGDSAAYFCASSPLLPGQGADYGYTFGSGTRLTVV.